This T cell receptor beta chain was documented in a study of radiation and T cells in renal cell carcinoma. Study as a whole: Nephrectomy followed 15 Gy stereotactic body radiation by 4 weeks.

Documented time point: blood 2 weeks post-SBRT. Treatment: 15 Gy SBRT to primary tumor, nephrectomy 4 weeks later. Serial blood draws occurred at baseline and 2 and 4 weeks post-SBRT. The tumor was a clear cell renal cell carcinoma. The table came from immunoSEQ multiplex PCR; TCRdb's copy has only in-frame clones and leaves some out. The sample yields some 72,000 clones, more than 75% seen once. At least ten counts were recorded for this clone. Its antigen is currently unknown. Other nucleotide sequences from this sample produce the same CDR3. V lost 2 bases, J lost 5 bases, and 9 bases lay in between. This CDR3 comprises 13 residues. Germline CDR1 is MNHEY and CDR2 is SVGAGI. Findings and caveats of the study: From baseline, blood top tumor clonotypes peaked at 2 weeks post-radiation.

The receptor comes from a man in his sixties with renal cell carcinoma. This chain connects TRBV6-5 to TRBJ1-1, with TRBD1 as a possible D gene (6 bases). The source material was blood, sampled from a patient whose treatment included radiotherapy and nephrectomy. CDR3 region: CASSYGGGTEAFF. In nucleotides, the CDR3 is TGTGCCAGCAGTTACGGAGGGGGGACTGAAGCTTTCTTT.